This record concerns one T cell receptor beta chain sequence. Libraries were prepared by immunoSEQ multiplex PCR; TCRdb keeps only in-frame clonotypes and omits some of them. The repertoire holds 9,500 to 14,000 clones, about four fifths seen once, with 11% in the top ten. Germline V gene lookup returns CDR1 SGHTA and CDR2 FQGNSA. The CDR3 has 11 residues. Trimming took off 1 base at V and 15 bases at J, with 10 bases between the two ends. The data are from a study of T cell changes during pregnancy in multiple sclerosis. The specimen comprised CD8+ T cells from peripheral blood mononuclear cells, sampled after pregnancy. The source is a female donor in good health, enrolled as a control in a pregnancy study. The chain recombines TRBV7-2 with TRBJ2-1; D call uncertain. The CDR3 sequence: CASSLVRVVFF. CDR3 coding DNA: TGTGCCAGCAGCTTAGTACGAGTTGTGTTCTTC.